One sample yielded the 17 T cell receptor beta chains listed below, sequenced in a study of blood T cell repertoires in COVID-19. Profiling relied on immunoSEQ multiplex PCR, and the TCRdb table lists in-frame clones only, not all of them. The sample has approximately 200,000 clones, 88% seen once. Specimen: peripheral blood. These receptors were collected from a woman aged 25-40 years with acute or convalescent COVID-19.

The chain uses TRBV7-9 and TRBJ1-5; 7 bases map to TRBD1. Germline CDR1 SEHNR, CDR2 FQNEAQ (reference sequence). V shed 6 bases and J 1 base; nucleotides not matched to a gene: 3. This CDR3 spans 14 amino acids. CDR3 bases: TGTGCCAGCAGTTTACAGGGGAGCAATCAGCCCCAGCATTTT. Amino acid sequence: CASSLQGSNQPQHF.

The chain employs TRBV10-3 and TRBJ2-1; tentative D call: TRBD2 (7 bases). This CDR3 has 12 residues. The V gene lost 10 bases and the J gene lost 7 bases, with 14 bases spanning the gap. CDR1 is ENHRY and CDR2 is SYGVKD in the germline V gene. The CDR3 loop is CANRGASNEQFF. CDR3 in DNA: TGTGCCAATCGGGGGGCAAGTAATGAGCAGTTCTTC.

The chain's CDR3 is CASSPRGDGNTEAFF. The CDR3 DNA is TGCGCCAGCAGCCCCAGGGGGGACGGGAACACTGAAGCTTTCTTT. V is TRBV5-1 and J is TRBJ1-1, with 7 nucleotides matching TRBD1. The length of the CDR3 is 15 residues. Trimming took 4 bases from V and 1 from J; bases not matched to a gene: 7. Per germline, CDR1 SGHRS and CDR2 YFSETQ.

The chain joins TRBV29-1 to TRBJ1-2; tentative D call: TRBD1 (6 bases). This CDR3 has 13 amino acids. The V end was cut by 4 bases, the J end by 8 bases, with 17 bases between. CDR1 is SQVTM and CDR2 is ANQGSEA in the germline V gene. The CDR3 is CSVGRGGAKGYTF. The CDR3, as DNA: TGCAGCGTTGGTAGGGGGGGCGCAAAAGGCTACACCTTC.

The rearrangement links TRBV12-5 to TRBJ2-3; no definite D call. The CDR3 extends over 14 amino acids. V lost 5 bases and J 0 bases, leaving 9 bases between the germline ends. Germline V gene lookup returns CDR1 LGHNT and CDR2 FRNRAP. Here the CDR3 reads CASGPGGSTDTQYF. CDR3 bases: TGTGCTAGTGGTCCCGGCGGCAGCACAGATACGCAGTATTTT.

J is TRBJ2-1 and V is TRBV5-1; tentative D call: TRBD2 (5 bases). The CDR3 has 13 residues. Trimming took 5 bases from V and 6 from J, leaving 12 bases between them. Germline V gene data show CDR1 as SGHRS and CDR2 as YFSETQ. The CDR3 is CASREDVTNEQFF. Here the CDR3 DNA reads TGCGCCAGCAGGGAGGACGTAACCAATGAGCAGTTCTTC.

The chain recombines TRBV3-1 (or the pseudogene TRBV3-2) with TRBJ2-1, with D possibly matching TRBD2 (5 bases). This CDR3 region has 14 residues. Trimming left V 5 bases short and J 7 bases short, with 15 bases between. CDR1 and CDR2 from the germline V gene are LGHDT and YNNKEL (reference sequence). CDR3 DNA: TGTGCCAGCAGCTCCCTTAGGGAGCCAAATGAGCAGTTCTTC. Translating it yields CASSSLREPNEQFF.

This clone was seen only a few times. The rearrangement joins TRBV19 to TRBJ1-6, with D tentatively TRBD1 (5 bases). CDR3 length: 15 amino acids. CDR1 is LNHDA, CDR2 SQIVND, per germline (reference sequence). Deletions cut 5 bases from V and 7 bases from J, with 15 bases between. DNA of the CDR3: TGTGCCAGTAGTCAGATGTCGGGGGAGAATTCACCCCTCCACTTT. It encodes CASSQMSGENSPLHF.

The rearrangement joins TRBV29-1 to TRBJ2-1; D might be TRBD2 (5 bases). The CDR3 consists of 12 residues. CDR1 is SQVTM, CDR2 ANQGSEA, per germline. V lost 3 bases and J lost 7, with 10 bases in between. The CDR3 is CSVEWTRNEQFF. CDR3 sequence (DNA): TGCAGCGTTGAGTGGACTCGGAATGAGCAGTTCTTC.

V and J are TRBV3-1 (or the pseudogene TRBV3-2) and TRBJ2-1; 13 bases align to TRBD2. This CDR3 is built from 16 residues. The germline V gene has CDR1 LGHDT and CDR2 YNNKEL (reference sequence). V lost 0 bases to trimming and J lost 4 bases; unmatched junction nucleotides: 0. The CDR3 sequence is CASSQELAGGYNEQFF. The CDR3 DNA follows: TGTGCCAGCAGCCAAGAACTAGCGGGAGGGTACAATGAGCAGTTCTTC.

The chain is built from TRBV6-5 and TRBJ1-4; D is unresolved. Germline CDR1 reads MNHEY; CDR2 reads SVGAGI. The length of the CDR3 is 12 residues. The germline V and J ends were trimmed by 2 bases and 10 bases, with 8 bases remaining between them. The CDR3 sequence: CASSYLGGKLFF. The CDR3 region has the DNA TGTGCCAGCAGTTACCTAGGAGGAAAACTGTTTTTT.

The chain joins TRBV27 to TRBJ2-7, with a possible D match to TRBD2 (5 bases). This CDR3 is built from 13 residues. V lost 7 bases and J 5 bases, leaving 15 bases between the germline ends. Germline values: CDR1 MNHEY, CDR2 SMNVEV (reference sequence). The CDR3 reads CASNDLGGHEQYF. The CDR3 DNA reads TGTGCCAGCAACGACTTAGGAGGCCACGAGCAGTACTTC.

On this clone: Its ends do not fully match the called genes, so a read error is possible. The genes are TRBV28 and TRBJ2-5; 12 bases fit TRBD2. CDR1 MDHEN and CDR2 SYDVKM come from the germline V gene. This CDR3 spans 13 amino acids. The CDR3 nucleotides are TGTGCCAGCAGCACGGGGACTAGCGGGCGTTATGACTTC. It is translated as CASSTGTSGRYDF. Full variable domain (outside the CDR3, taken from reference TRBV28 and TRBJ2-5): DVKVTQSSRYLVKRTGEKVFLECVQDMDHENMFWYRQDPGLGLRLIYFSYDVKMKEKGDIPEGYSVSREKKERFSLILESASTNQTSMYLCASSTGTSGRYDFGPGTRLLVL.

CDR3 sequence (DNA): TGTGCCAGCAGCCAAGATCTCGCGCGAGCGGAGCTGTTTTTT. Its translation is CASSQDLARAELFF. This chain connects TRBV3-1 (or the pseudogene TRBV3-2) to TRBJ2-2; D not resolved. The V gene lost 0 bases and the J gene lost 10 bases, with 12 bases spanning the gap. CDR3 length: 14 residues. The germline V gene has CDR1 LGHDT and CDR2 YNNKEL (reference sequence).

CDR3 region: CASSEAPLAGEGNEQFF. The CDR3 DNA is TGTGCCAGCAGTGAAGCCCCACTAGCGGGAGAGGGCAATGAGCAGTTCTTC. This rearrangement joins TRBV2 to TRBJ2-1; 11 positions agree with TRBD2. Germline lookup yields CDR1 SNHLY and CDR2 FYNNEI. The CDR3 runs 17 residues. J lost 6 bases, V lost 0 bases, and 7 bases had no gene match. The variable domain in full, with the rest retrieved from reference TRBV2 and TRBJ2-1, is EPEVTQTPSHQVTQMGQEVILRCVPISNHLYFYWYRQILGQKVEFLVSFYNNEISEKSEIFDDQFSVERPDGSNFTLKIRSTKLEDSAMYFCASSEAPLAGEGNEQFFGPGTRLTVL.

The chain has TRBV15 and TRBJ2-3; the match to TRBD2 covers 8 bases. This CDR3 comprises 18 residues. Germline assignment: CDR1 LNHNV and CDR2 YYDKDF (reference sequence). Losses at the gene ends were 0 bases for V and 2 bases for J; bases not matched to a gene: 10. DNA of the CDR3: TGTGCCACCAGCAGAGATCCCGGGGGGGGCCCAAACACAGATACGCAGTATTTT. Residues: CATSRDPGGGPNTDTQYF.

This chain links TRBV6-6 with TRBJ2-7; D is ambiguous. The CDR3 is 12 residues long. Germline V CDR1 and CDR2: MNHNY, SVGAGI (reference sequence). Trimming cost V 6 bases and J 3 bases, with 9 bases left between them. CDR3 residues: CASSPRLYEQYF. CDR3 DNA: TGTGCCAGCAGCCCTCGACTCTACGAGCAGTACTTC.